A single sample gave rise to the 24 T cell receptor beta chains below, sequenced in a study of blood T cell repertoires in COVID-19. Generated by immunoSEQ multiplex PCR, the TCRdb table keeps only in-frame clones and is missing some. The sample records under 400,000 clones, almost 90% being singletons. The sample comprised peripheral blood. All receptors come from a man aged 18 to 35 with active or convalescent COVID-19.

This chain joins TRBV12-3 or TRBV12-4 and TRBJ1-1; D possibly corresponds to TRBD1 (5 bases). The CDR3 runs 11 residues. V lost 3 bases and J lost 10, with 9 bases in between. The CDR3 nucleotides are TGTGCCAGCAGTTTGGGACTTTCAGCTTTCTTT. Encoded protein: CASSLGLSAFF.

The chain carries TRBV4-3 and TRBJ2-3, with 8 bases aligning to TRBD2. Per the germline V gene, CDR1 is LGHNA and CDR2 is YSLEER. Trimming removed 0 bases from V and 1 base from J; junction bases left unmatched: 3. The CDR3 totals 16 residues. CDR3 nucleotides: TGCGCCAGCAGCCAAGACGCAGCGGGGGGCACAGATACGCAGTATTTT. As protein: CASSQDAAGGTDTQYF.

The genes are TRBV30 and TRBJ2-7, with 9 bases lining up with TRBD1. Unmatched junction bases numbered 5, after V lost 1 base and J lost 1 base. The CDR3 length is 15 residues. CDR1 is GTSNPN, CDR2 SVGIG, per germline (reference sequence). The CDR3 here is CAWSGRTGESYEQYF. The CDR3 DNA reads as TGTGCCTGGAGTGGACGGACAGGGGAATCCTACGAGCAGTACTTC. The complete variable domain, with remaining parts taken from reference TRBV30 and TRBJ2-7, reads SQTIHQWPATLVQPVGSPLSLECTVEGTSNPNLYWYRQAAGRGLQLLFYSVGIGQISSEVPQNLSASRPQDRQFILSSKKLLLSDSGFYLCAWSGRTGESYEQYFGPGTRLTVT.

This chain links TRBV3-1 (or the pseudogene TRBV3-2) with TRBJ2-7; D is possibly TRBD1 (5 bases). The CDR3 is made up of 15 amino acids. From germline, CDR1 is LGHDT and CDR2 YNNKEL (reference sequence). V dropped 0 bases and J dropped 3 bases, with 12 bases sitting between them. CDR3 in DNA: TGTGCCAGCAGCCAAGATGCCAGGGATTACTACGAGCAGTACTTC. Translation gives CASSQDARDYYEQYF.

This clone has more than one count but fewer than ten. The rearrangement uses TRBV29-1 and TRBJ1-4; D perhaps matches TRBD1 (5 bases). Trimming took 7 bases from V and 5 from J, leaving 8 bases between them. CDR1 is SQVTM, CDR2 ANQGSEA, per germline. This CDR3 has 11 residues. CDR3 nucleotides: TGCAGCGCTAACAGGAATGAAAAACTGTTTTTT. This gives the protein CSANRNEKLFF.

CDR3 sequence: CASSLGGSQPQHF. CDR3 nucleotide sequence: TGTGCCAGCAGTTTAGGAGGAAGTCAGCCCCAGCATTTT. V is TRBV12-3 or TRBV12-4 and J is TRBJ1-5; D is unclear. CDR3 length: 13 amino acids. V lost 1 base and J 6 bases, leaving 7 bases between the germline ends.

This clone has just a few counts. In DNA form, the CDR3 reads TGCAGCGTTGGGGAGGAAAACACTGAAGCTTTCTTT. Translation gives CSVGEENTEAFF. The V and J genes are TRBV29-1 and TRBJ1-1; D remains ambiguous. The CDR3 is made up of 12 amino acids. Trimming stripped 4 bases from V and 2 bases from J, with 8 bases between. Germline V gives CDR1 SQVTM, CDR2 ANQGSEA. Complete variable domain (other parts from reference TRBV29-1 and TRBJ1-1): SAVISQKPSRDICQRGTSLTIQCQVDSQVTMMFWYRQQPGQSLTLIATANQGSEATYESGFVIDKFPISRPNLTFSTLTVSNMSPEDSSIYLCSVGEENTEAFFGQGTRLTVV.

The CDR3 loop is CASSGRDYGYTF. DNA for the CDR3: TGTGCCAGCAGCGGCCGGGACTATGGCTACACCTTC. The chain employs TRBV9 and TRBJ1-2; no firm D call. Germline-derived CDR1 and CDR2 are SGDLS and YYNGEE. The CDR3 is 12 residues long. Trimming cost V 3 bases and J 3 bases, with 6 bases left between them.

The gene calls are TRBV5-1 and TRBJ2-1, with D hard to call. Between the trimmed V and J ends, which lost 0 bases and 0 bases, there was a span of 10 bases. CDR3 length: 16 amino acids. Looked up from germline, CDR1 is SGHRS and CDR2 is YFSETQ. CDR3 coding DNA: TGCGCCAGCAGCTTGGCACAACCAAGCTCCTACAATGAGCAGTTCTTC. This sequence encodes CASSLAQPSSYNEQFF.

J is TRBJ1-1 and V is TRBV28; D uncertain. Germline V lookup: CDR1 MDHEN, CDR2 SYDVKM. V dropped 6 bases and J dropped 1 base, with 9 bases sitting between them. The CDR3 runs 13 residues. The CDR3 coding sequence is TGTGCCAGCAGAATGTACAGGAACACTGAAGCTTTCTTT. This gives the protein CASRMYRNTEAFF.

Worth noting for this clone: A read error may account for a junction end that differs from germline. The V and J genes are TRBV5-1 and TRBJ2-5, with TRBD1 matching 12 bases. Germline V gene data show CDR1 as SGHRS and CDR2 as YFSETQ. This CDR3 contains 14 residues. CDR3 nucleotide sequence: TGCGCCAGCAGTGAGAGGGACAGGGGGCTCTTTCCTGACTTC. Its protein is CASSERDRGLFPDF.

The rearrangement links TRBV6-1 to TRBJ1-2, with TRBD1 identical over 8 bases. The CDR3 is 18 residues long. V lost 0 bases, J lost 4 bases, and 13 bases stayed unmatched. Per the germline V gene, CDR1 is MNHNS and CDR2 is SASEGT. The CDR3 loop is CASSEAGWGSGGRYGYTF. The CDR3 nucleotides are TGTGCCAGCAGTGAAGCGGGGTGGGGGTCAGGGGGCCGCTATGGCTACACCTTC.

This clone turned up a few times. The J gene is TRBJ1-1, the V gene TRBV27; 8 bases line up with TRBD1. The ends lost 6 bases at V and 3 bases at J; junction bases unmatched: 6. Germline CDR1 and CDR2: MNHEY and SMNVEV (reference sequence). The CDR3 is 14 amino acids. Written as DNA, the CDR3 is TGTGCCAGCAGCGGGACAGGTGGGTACACTGAAGCTTTCTTT. Encoded protein: CASSGTGGYTEAFF.

The rearrangement joins TRBV3-1 (or the pseudogene TRBV3-2) to TRBJ2-7, with 8 positions matching TRBD2. CDR1 LGHDT and CDR2 YNNKEL come from the germline V gene (reference sequence). With 3 bases clipped from V and 3 bases from J, the junction kept 7 bases outside the gene matches. CDR3 size: 15 residues. Here the CDR3 reads CASSQLAGTFYEQYF. CDR3 DNA sequence: TGTGCCAGCAGCCAGTTAGCGGGAACGTTCTACGAGCAGTACTTC.

This chain links TRBV5-4 with TRBJ2-3; 11 positions match TRBD2. V was clipped by 0 bases and J by 3 bases; unmatched bases: 6. This CDR3 has 17 amino acids. Germline assignment: CDR1 SGHNT and CDR2 YYREEE (reference sequence). In DNA form, the CDR3 reads TGTGCCAGCAGCTTGGCTAGCGGGAGGAGTAAGACAGATACGCAGTATTTT. Protein product: CASSLASGRSKTDTQYF.

J is TRBJ2-7 and V is TRBV24-1; TRBD2 might be the D (5 bases). Trimming cost V 2 bases and J 2 bases, with 9 bases left between them. Germline CDR1 reads KGHDR; CDR2 reads SFDVKD. The CDR3 length is 14 residues. In DNA form, the CDR3 reads TGTGCCACCAGTGATTCCGGGGATCCCTACGAGCAGTACTTC. Protein sequence: CATSDSGDPYEQYF.

The chain combines TRBV9 with TRBJ1-1, with D possibly TRBD1 on 6 matching bases. The CDR3 sequence is 13 residues long. V shed 4 bases and J shed 4 bases, with 11 bases lying between them. CDR1 and CDR2 from the germline V gene are SGDLS and YYNGEE. The CDR3 DNA reads TGTGCCAGCAGCCGGGACAAACGCACTGAAGCTTTCTTT. It codes for CASSRDKRTEAFF. The full variable domain, in which reference TRBV9 and TRBJ1-1 provide the parts outside the CDR3, is DSGVTQTPKHLITATGQRVTLRCSPRSGDLSVYWYQQSLDQGLQFLIQYYNGEERAKGNILERFSAQQFPDLHSELNLSSLELGDSALYFCASSRDKRTEAFFGQGTRLTVV.

The V gene is TRBV11-3, the J gene TRBJ2-1, with D perhaps TRBD2 (6 bases). Looked up from germline, CDR1 is SGHNT and CDR2 is YENEEA. V was trimmed by 0 bases and J by 6 bases, leaving 18 bases between them. There are 17 residues in the CDR3. The CDR3 reads CASSLDPPGVTPNEQFF. CDR3 nucleotides: TGTGCCAGCAGCTTAGATCCTCCGGGGGTCACGCCCAATGAGCAGTTCTTC.

V is TRBV6-2 or TRBV6-3 and J is TRBJ1-1, with a possible D match to TRBD1 (5 bases). Germline values: CDR1 MNHEY, CDR2 SVGEGT. The CDR3 sequence is 15 residues long. The V gene lost 4 bases and the J gene lost 1 base, with 13 bases spanning the gap. This chain's CDR3 is CASSLTLTENTEAFF. The DNA for the CDR3 is TGTGCCAGCAGTTTGACATTGACAGAGAACACTGAAGCTTTCTTT.

DNA of the CDR3: TGCGCCAGCAGCTGCCCAGGGGTTGGTCAGCCCCAGCATTTT. Translating it yields CASSCPGVGQPQHF. This sequence joins TRBV5-1 and TRBJ1-5, with a tentative D call TRBD1 (6 bases). Germline V gene data show CDR1 as SGHRS and CDR2 as YFSETQ. Trimming pared 3 bases from V and 6 bases from J, leaving 13 bases between. CDR3 length: 14 residues.

This chain links TRBV18 with TRBJ2-5; tentatively, D is TRBD1 (5 bases). The CDR3 length is 14 residues. Between the trimmed V and J ends, which lost 6 bases and 3 bases, there was a span of 14 bases. Germline V gene data show CDR1 as KGHSH and CDR2 as LQKENI. The CDR3 is CASSQGSYEETQYF. Written as DNA, the CDR3 is TGTGCCAGCTCCCAGGGAAGTTATGAAGAGACCCAGTACTTC. Complete variable domain (other parts from reference TRBV18 and TRBJ2-5): NAGVMQNPRHLVRRRGQEARLRCSPMKGHSHVYWYRQLPEEGLKFMVYLQKENIIDESGMPKERFSAEFPKEGPSILRIQQVVRGDSAAYFCASSQGSYEETQYFGPGTRLLVL.

This sequence joins TRBV10-3 and TRBJ2-5; D gene uncertain. This CDR3 has 11 residues. Trimming took off 5 bases at V and 3 bases at J, with 4 bases between the two ends. Germline V CDR1 and CDR2: ENHRY, SYGVKD. The CDR3 here is CAISHEETQYF. The CDR3 DNA reads TGTGCCATCAGTCATGAAGAGACCCAGTACTTC.

This clone was counted a few times. J is TRBJ2-1 and V is TRBV27, with 9 bases that match TRBD2. The CDR3 extends over 16 amino acids. Germline assignment: CDR1 MNHEY and CDR2 SMNVEV (reference sequence). J was trimmed by 8 bases and V by 5 bases; bases with no gene match: 13. In DNA, the CDR3 is TGTGCCAGCAGTCTGTATCCCAGCGGGAGGAGCGATGAGCAGTTCTTC. Translation: CASSLYPSGRSDEQFF.

The chain joins TRBV18 to TRBJ1-6, with 9 nucleotides matching TRBD1. V shed 3 bases and J 7 bases; nucleotides not matched to a gene: 7. The CDR3 spans 16 residues. Germline V gene data show CDR1 as KGHSH and CDR2 as LQKENI. The CDR3 DNA sequence: TGTGCCAGCTCACCCCTCACAGGGGGCGAGAATTCACCCCTCCACTTT. It is translated as CASSPLTGGENSPLHF.